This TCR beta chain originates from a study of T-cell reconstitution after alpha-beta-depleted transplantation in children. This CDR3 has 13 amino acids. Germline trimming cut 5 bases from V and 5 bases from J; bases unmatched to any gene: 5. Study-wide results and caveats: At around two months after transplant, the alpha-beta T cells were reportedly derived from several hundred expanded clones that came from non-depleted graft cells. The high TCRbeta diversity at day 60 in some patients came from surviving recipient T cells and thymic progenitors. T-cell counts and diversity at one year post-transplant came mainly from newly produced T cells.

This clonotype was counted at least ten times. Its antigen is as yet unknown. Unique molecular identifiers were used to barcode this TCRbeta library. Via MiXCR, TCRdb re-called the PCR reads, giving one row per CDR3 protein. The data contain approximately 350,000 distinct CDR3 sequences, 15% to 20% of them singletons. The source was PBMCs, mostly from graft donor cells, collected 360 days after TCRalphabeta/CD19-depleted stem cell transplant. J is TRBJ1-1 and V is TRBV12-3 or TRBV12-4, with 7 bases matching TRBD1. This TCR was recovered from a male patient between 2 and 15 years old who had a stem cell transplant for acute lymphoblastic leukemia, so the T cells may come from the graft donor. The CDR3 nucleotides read TGTGCCAGCAGTAGGGGGCAGCGAACTGAAGCTTTCTTT. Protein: CASSRGQRTEAFF.